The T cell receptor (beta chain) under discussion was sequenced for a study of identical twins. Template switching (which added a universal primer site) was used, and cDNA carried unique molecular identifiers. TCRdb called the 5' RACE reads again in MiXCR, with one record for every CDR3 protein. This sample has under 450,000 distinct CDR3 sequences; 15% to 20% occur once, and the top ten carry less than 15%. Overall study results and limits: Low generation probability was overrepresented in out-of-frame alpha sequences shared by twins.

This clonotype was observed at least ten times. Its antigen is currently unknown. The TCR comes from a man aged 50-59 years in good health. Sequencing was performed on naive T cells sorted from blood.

For the CDR3, the DNA is TGCGCCAGCAGCCAGGCCCCAGCGGGATTAGCCAAAAACATTCAGTACTTC. Protein: CASSQAPAGLAKNIQYF. This chain uses TRBV4-1 with TRBJ2-4; TRBD2 agrees at 7 bases. After removal of 3 bases from V and 0 bases from J, the junction contained 8 bases not matched to a gene. Germline V CDR1 and CDR2: MGHRA, YSYEKL. The length of the CDR3 is 17 residues.